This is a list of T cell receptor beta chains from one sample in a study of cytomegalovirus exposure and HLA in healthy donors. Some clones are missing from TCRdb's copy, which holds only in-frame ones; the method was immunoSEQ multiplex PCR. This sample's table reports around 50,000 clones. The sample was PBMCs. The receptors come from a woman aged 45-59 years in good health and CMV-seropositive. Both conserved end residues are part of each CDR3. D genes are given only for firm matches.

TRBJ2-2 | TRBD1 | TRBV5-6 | CASSSLGQRATGELFF | TGTGCCAGCAGCTCCTTGGGACAGCGAGCCACCGGGGAGCTGTTTTTT
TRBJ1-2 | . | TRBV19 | CASSILGGSYTF | TGTGCCAGTAGTATATTGGGCGGGAGCTACACCTTC
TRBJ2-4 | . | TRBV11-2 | CASAAGLAKNIQYF | TGTGCCAGCGCGGCAGGGCTAGCCAAAAACATTCAGTACTTC
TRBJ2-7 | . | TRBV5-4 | CASSSRGQAYEQYF | TGTGCCAGCAGCTCACGGGGTCAGGCCTACGAGCAGTACTTC
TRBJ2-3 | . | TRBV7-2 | CASSFERAHTDTQYF | TGTGCCAGCAGCTTCGAGCGGGCCCACACAGATACGCAGTATTTT
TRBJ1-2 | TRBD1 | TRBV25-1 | CASSGFLGGAGGYTF | TGTGCCAGCAGTGGATTTTTAGGGGGCGCAGGGGGCTACACCTTC
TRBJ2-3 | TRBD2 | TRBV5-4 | CASSSEALAGGPDTQYF | TGTGCCAGCAGCTCGGAAGCACTAGCGGGAGGTCCAGATACGCAGTATTTT
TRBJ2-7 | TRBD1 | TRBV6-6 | CASSYGQGRAYEQYF | TGTGCCAGCAGTTACGGACAGGGGCGAGCCTACGAGCAGTACTTC
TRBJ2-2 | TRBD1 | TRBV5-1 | CASSSRQGAAGELFF | TGCGCCAGCAGCTCGCGGCAGGGGGCGGCCGGGGAGCTGTTTTTT
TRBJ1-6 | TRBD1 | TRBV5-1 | CASSPETGGSNSPLHF | TGCGCCAGCAGCCCCGAGACAGGGGGATCTAATTCACCCCTCCACTTT
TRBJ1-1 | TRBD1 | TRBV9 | CASSAYGQGDTEAFF | TGTGCCAGCAGCGCCTACGGACAGGGGGACACTGAAGCTTTCTTT
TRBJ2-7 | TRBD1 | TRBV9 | CASSPGQGSSYEQYF | TGTGCCAGCAGCCCAGGACAGGGGAGCTCCTACGAGCAGTACTTC
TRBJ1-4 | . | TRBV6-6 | CASSYNGADEKLFF | TGTGCCAGCAGTTACAATGGGGCTGATGAAAAACTGTTTTTT
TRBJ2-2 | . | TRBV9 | CASSVDGNTGELFF | TGTGCCAGCAGCGTAGACGGGAACACCGGGGAGCTGTTTTTT
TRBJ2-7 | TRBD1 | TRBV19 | CASSRTGTYEQYF | TGTGCCAGTAGTAGGACAGGGACTTACGAGCAGTACTTC
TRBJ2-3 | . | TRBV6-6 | CASSSGLDKDTQYF | TGTGCCAGCAGTTCGGGACTTGACAAGGATACGCAGTATTTT
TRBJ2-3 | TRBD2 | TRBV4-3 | CASSQEYQRGSADTQYF | TGCGCCAGCAGCCAAGAATATCAGCGGGGGAGCGCAGATACGCAGTATTTT
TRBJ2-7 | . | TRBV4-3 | CASSQEQGPRYEQYF | TGCGCCAGCAGCCAGGAACAGGGCCCCCGCTACGAGCAGTACTTC
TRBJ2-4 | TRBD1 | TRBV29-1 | CSVVWTGGENIQYF | TGCAGCGTTGTATGGACAGGGGGAGAAAACATTCAGTACTTC
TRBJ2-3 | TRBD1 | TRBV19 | CASSPYRGTTSTDTQYF | TGTGCCAGTAGTCCATACAGGGGAACAACTAGCACAGATACGCAGTATTTT
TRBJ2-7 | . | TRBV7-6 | CASSPRPGYEQYF | TGTGCCAGCAGCCCTCGACCGGGCTACGAGCAGTACTTC
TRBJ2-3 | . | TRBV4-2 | CASSQVQASTDTQYF | TGTGCCAGCAGCCAAGTCCAGGCCAGCACAGATACGCAGTATTTT
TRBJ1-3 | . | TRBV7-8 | CASSYRDSPGNTIYF | TGTGCCAGCAGCTACCGTGACAGCCCCGGAAACACCATATATTTT
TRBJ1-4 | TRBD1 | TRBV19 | CASSLGTAPEKLFF | TGTGCCAGTAGTCTCGGGACAGCTCCTGAAAAACTGTTTTTT
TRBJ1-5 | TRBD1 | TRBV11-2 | CASSLGTGGNQPQHF | TGTGCCAGCAGCTTAGGCACAGGGGGCAATCAGCCCCAGCATTTT
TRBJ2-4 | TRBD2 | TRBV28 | CASTLGTSGRGSQYF | TGTGCCAGCACCTTAGGGACTAGCGGGAGAGGGTCCCAGTACTTC
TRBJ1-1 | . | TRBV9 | CASSPPSTEAFF | TGTGCCAGCAGCCCTCCCAGCACTGAAGCTTTCTTT
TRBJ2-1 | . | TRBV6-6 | CASSHRDEQFF | TGTGCCAGCAGCCACAGGGATGAGCAGTTCTTC
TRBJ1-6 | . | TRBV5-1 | CASSLRQANSPLHF | TGCGCCAGCAGCTTGAGACAGGCCAATTCACCCCTCCACTTT
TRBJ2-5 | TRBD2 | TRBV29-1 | CSVDEREIWQETQYF | TGCAGCGTTGACGAGCGGGAGATCTGGCAAGAGACCCAGTACTTC
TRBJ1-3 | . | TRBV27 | CARRSGGYGNTIYF | TGTGCCAGAAGGTCGGGGGGCTATGGAAACACCATATATTTT
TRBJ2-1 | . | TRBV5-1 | CASSVRYEQFF | TGCGCCAGCAGCGTGAGGTATGAGCAGTTCTTC
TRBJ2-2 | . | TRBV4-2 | CASSPNSPDTGELFF | TGTGCCAGCAGCCCTAACTCGCCGGACACCGGGGAGCTGTTTTTT
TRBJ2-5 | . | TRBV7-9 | CASSLAGHEETQYF | TGTGCCAGCAGCTTAGCGGGACATGAAGAGACCCAGTACTTC
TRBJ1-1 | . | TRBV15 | CATSRDAAGLSTEAFF | TGTGCCACCAGCAGAGATGCCGCGGGGTTGAGTACTGAAGCTTTCTTT
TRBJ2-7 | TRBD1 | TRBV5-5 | CASSKDRAYEQYF | TGTGCCAGCAGCAAAGACAGGGCCTACGAGCAGTACTTC
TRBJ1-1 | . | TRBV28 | CASSFTGEGDTEAFF | TGTGCCAGCAGTTTCACCGGGGAGGGGGACACTGAAGCTTTCTTT
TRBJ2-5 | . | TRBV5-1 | CASSLLPTGGETQYF | TGCGCCAGCAGCTTGCTGCCAACCGGAGGAGAGACCCAGTACTTC
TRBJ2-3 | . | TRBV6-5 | CASSYPTPDTQYF | TGTGCCAGCAGTTACCCTACCCCCGATACGCAGTATTTT
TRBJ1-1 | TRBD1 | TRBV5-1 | CASSLEGTGDTEAFF | TGCGCCAGCAGCTTGGAAGGGACAGGGGACACTGAAGCTTTCTTT
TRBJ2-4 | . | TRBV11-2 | CASSLQGGIQYF | TGTGCCAGCAGCTTACAGGGAGGCATTCAGTACTTC
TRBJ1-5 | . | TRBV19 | CASSMGQEAQPQHF | TGTGCCAGTAGTATGGGCCAGGAGGCCCAGCCCCAGCATTTT
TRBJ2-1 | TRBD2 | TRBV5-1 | CASSSLSTSGRAGEQFF | TGCGCCAGCAGCTCCTTGTCGACTAGCGGGAGGGCGGGTGAGCAGTTCTTC
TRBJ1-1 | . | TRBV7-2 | CASSFGGNTEAFF | TGTGCCAGCAGCTTTGGCGGGAACACTGAAGCTTTCTTT
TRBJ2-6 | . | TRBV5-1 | CASSLTIGSGANVLTF | TGCGCCAGCAGCTTGACTATTGGCTCTGGGGCCAACGTCCTGACTTTC
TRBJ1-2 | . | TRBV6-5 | CASSYSGGGYTF | TGTGCCAGCAGTTACTCTGGAGGCGGCTACACCTTC
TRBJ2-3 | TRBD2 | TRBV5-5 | CASTVTSGGAAYTQYF | TGTGCCAGCACCGTGACTAGCGGGGGGGCCGCGTATACGCAGTATTTT
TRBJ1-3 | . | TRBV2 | CASNLYSGNTIYF | TGTGCCAGCAACCTCTACTCTGGAAACACCATATATTTT
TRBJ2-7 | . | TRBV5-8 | CASSVDGYEQYF | TGTGCCAGCAGCGTGGACGGCTACGAGCAGTACTTC
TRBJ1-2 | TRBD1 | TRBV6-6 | CASLRDRGFGYTF | TGTGCCAGCCTCCGGGACAGGGGATTTGGCTACACCTTC
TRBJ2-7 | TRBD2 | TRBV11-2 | CASSFIAGEDYEQYF | TGTGCCAGCAGCTTCATAGCGGGAGAAGACTACGAGCAGTACTTC
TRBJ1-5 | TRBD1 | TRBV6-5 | CASSSRVGTGDQPQHF | TGTGCCAGCAGTTCGAGGGTCGGGACAGGAGATCAGCCCCAGCATTTT
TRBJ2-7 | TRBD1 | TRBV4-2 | CASSQDPAGTGDYEQYF | TGTGCCAGCAGCCAAGATCCCGCCGGGACAGGGGACTACGAGCAGTACTTC
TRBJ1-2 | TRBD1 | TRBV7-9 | CATVTGGSNGYTF | TGTGCCACCGTAACAGGGGGCTCGAATGGCTACACCTTC
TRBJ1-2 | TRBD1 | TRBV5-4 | CASSFPSQDRSF | TGTGCCAGCAGCTTCCCCTCCCAGGACAGGAGCTTC
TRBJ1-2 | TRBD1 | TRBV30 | CAWIQGGQGYYGYTF | TGTGCCTGGATCCAAGGAGGACAGGGCTACTATGGCTACACCTTC
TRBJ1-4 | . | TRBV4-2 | CASSQTRTETTNEKLFF | TGTGCCAGCAGCCAAACCCGGACAGAAACAACTAATGAAAAACTGTTTTTT